These 27 T cell receptor beta chains were all obtained from the same sample, sequenced in a study of T cells in tumors after PD-1 blockade. Assay used: immunoSEQ multiplex PCR; TCRdb lists only in-frame clones, some missing. The sample has approximately 11,000 clones, approximately 65% seen once. The material was tumor tissue, obtained after anti-PD-1 treatment. The source of these receptors is a human donor with basal cell carcinoma.

The chain joins TRBV27 to TRBJ1-1, with TRBD1 matching over 8 bases. Germline trimming cut 5 bases from V and 2 bases from J; bases unmatched to any gene: 10. Germline V gene lookup returns CDR1 MNHEY and CDR2 SMNVEV (reference sequence). The CDR3 covers 16 residues. CDR3 loop: CASSPRQGIRNTEAFF. As DNA, the CDR3 is TGTGCCAGCAGTCCGAGACAGGGGATCAGAAACACTGAAGCTTTCTTT.

The CDR3 reads CASSRGGLDRVGETQYF. CDR3 in DNA: TGTGCCAGTAGTAGGGGCGGCTTAGACAGGGTGGGAGAGACCCAGTACTTC. The V call is TRBV19, the J call TRBJ2-5; 7 nucleotides line up with TRBD1. The CDR3 spans 17 residues. The germline CDR1 and CDR2 sequences are LNHDA and SQIVND (reference sequence). Unmatched junction bases numbered 15, after V lost 4 bases and J lost 4 bases. Complete variable domain (other parts from reference TRBV19 and TRBJ2-5): DGGITQSPKYLFRKEGQNVTLSCEQNLNHDAMYWYRQDPGQGLRLIYYSQIVNDFQKGDIAEGYSVSREKKESFPLTVTSAQKNPTAFYLCASSRGGLDRVGETQYFGPGTRLLVL.

By share, this clone ranks as medium-sized. The gene calls are TRBV6-4 and TRBJ1-2; no clear D gene. The V gene lost 3 bases and the J gene lost 8 bases, with 10 bases spanning the gap. From germline, CDR1 is MRHNA and CDR2 SNTAGT. CDR3 size: 12 residues. CDR3 loop: CASSDNDGGYTF. CDR3 DNA sequence: TGTGCCAGCAGTGATAACGATGGCGGCTACACCTTC.

The chain carries TRBV19 and TRBJ2-2, with TRBD2 identical over 8 bases. The CDR3 runs to 16 residues. Germline-derived CDR1 and CDR2 are LNHDA and SQIVND (reference sequence). Trimming cost V 4 bases and J 3 bases; bases outside gene matches: 7. Written as DNA, the CDR3 is TGTGCCAGTAGTAAGGGGCGAGCGGGAGACACCGGGGAGCTGTTTTTT. It specifies CASSKGRAGDTGELFF.

This chain connects TRBV15 to TRBJ2-2; the D call may be TRBD1 or TRBD2 (5 bases each). V lost 1 base and J lost 1, with 16 bases in between. There are 18 residues in the CDR3. The germline V gene encodes CDR1 LNHNV and CDR2 YYDKDF (reference sequence). The CDR3 DNA follows: TGTGCCACCAGCAGAGGGTTGGGGGACGGACGGAACACCGGGGAGCTGTTTTTT. Translation: CATSRGLGDGRNTGELFF.

This clone is medium-sized. The chain carries TRBV7-3 and TRBJ2-2; possibly TRBD2 for D (6 bases). The CDR3 length is 15 residues. CDR1 and CDR2 (germline): SGHTA, FQGTGA. V lost 6 bases and J 2 bases, leaving 13 bases between the germline ends. In DNA form, the CDR3 reads TGTGCCAGCAGTCTTAGCGGAGTTAACACCGGGGAGCTGTTTTTT. Protein sequence: CASSLSGVNTGELFF.

This clone rates as medium-sized. J is TRBJ2-1 and V is TRBV7-9; a weak D match, TRBD1 (5 bases). The length of the CDR3 is 14 residues. V was cut by 5 bases and J by 5 bases, with 13 bases left in between. The germline V gene encodes CDR1 SEHNR and CDR2 FQNEAQ (reference sequence). The DNA of the CDR3 is TGTGCCAGCAGCCTCCTCAGGGAACACAATGAGCAGTTCTTC. As protein: CASSLLREHNEQFF.

The chain combines TRBV7-3 with TRBJ2-7, with 10 bases fitting TRBD2. The V gene's germline CDR1 is SGHTA and CDR2 FQGTGA. V shed 4 bases, J shed 6 bases, and the junction held 9 bases outside the gene matches. The CDR3 is 15 residues long. The DNA for the CDR3 is TGTGCCAGCAGCTCCGGACTAGCGGTCCACCCCGAGCAGTACTTC. Amino acid sequence: CASSSGLAVHPEQYF.

By sample fraction, this clone is medium-sized. The chain carries TRBV7-6 and TRBJ2-3, with 9 bases matching TRBD1. Unmatched junction bases numbered 11, after V lost 3 bases and J lost 1 base. The CDR3 is 18 residues long. Germline CDR1 SGHVS, CDR2 FNYEAQ. The CDR3: CASSFGVQGAPRTDTQYF. DNA for the CDR3: TGTGCCAGCAGCTTTGGAGTACAGGGGGCGCCCCGCACAGATACGCAGTATTTT.

This clone is termed medium-sized (0.01 to 0.1%). The genes are TRBV5-6 and TRBJ2-5; D could derive from TRBD1 or TRBD2 (5 bases each). Per the germline V gene, CDR1 is SGHDT and CDR2 is YYEEEE. The CDR3 covers 16 residues. Trimming took off 4 bases at V and 2 bases at J, with 18 bases between the two ends. The CDR3 coding sequence is TGTGCCAGCAGCCCGCGAGGGGATACTTGGCAAGAGACCCAGTACTTC. Its translation: CASSPRGDTWQETQYF.

This clone has only a few counts. The chain employs TRBV24-1 and TRBJ1-5, with D possibly TRBD1 on 5 matching bases. This CDR3 has 13 amino acids. Trimming took off 4 bases at V and 9 bases at J, with 12 bases between the two ends. Germline V gives CDR1 KGHDR, CDR2 SFDVKD. The DNA for the CDR3 is TGTGCCACCAGTGAGAAAAATCAGGGGCCCCAGCATTTT. Encoded protein: CATSEKNQGPQHF.

The chain links TRBV6-2 or TRBV6-3 to TRBJ2-7; a possible D gene is TRBD2 (6 bases). Per germline, CDR1 MNHEY and CDR2 SVGEGT. CDR3 length equals 14 residues. V lost 4 bases and J 5 bases, leaving 15 bases between the germline ends. For the CDR3, the DNA is TGTGCCAGCAGTTCCCCCTCGGGAGCAAACGAGCAGTACTTC. Translated: CASSSPSGANEQYF.

This chain connects TRBV4-3 to TRBJ1-4; no clear D gene. Germline V lookup: CDR1 LGHNA, CDR2 YSLEER. The CDR3 sequence is 13 residues long. Trimming shortened V by 4 bases and J by 7 bases, and 10 bases separated the two germline ends. CDR3 bases: TGCGCCAGCAGCCCGGAAGGGATTGAAAAACTGTTTTTT. This encodes CASSPEGIEKLFF.

The chain employs TRBV10-2 and TRBJ2-3; D gene uncertain. V was clipped by 6 bases and J by 1 base, with 11 bases between them. Looked up from germline, CDR1 is WSHSY and CDR2 is SAAADI. This CDR3 region has 14 residues. The CDR3 loop is CASRPPYRTDTQYF. CDR3 in DNA: TGCGCCAGCAGACCCCCCTACCGCACAGATACGCAGTATTTT.

This chain links TRBV14 with TRBJ2-7; D not resolved. This CDR3 has 13 residues. From germline, CDR1 is SGHDN and CDR2 FVKESK. Between the trimmed V and J ends, which lost 0 bases and 5 bases, there was a span of 8 bases. CDR3 protein: CASSQDGNNEQYF. Written as DNA, the CDR3 is TGTGCCAGCAGCCAAGATGGGAACAACGAGCAGTACTTC.

This chain uses TRBV11-3 with TRBJ2-5, with D perhaps TRBD2 (6 bases). The germline V and J ends were trimmed by 4 bases and 5 bases, with 11 bases remaining between them. This CDR3 is 13 amino acids long. Looked up from germline, CDR1 is SGHNT and CDR2 is YENEEA. The CDR3 sequence: CASSSGRGETQYF. CDR3 nucleotide sequence: TGTGCCAGCAGCTCAGGACGGGGGGAGACCCAGTACTTC.

The CDR3 is CASSYGGLVSYEQYF. The CDR3 nucleotides read TGTGCCAGCAGTTACGGCGGACTGGTCTCCTACGAGCAGTACTTC. The rearrangement links TRBV6-5 to TRBJ2-5, with D possibly matching TRBD2 (5 bases). Judging by the DNA end, TRBJ2-7 fits better; the J call may be wrong. The CDR3 runs to 15 residues. CDR1 and CDR2 (germline): MNHEY, SVGAGI.

The V call is TRBV5-1, the J call TRBJ2-7; 7 bases are a match to TRBD2. Losses at the gene ends were 5 bases for V and 0 bases for J; bases not matched to a gene: 5. Germline values: CDR1 SGHRS, CDR2 YFSETQ. This CDR3 comprises 14 residues. The CDR3 nucleotides are TGCGCCAGCAGGAAGCGGGATAGCTCCTACGAGCAGTACTTC. This encodes CASRKRDSSYEQYF.

V and J are TRBV11-1 and TRBJ2-1; a weak D match, TRBD2 (5 bases). The CDR3 has 15 residues. The germline CDR1 and CDR2 sequences are SGHAT and FQDESV (reference sequence). V lost 7 bases to trimming and J lost 0 bases, with 13 bases between them. The CDR3: CASKYGESSYNEQFF. The CDR3 DNA follows: TGTGCCAGCAAGTACGGGGAAAGCTCCTACAATGAGCAGTTCTTC.

V and J are TRBV14 and TRBJ1-6; no definite D call. This CDR3 has 12 amino acids. In germline, CDR1 is SGHDN, CDR2 FVKESK. Trimming removed 4 bases at V and 9 bases at J, with 7 bases between. The CDR3 loop is CASSLPGSPLHF. As DNA, the CDR3 is TGTGCCAGCAGCCTTCCTGGTTCACCCCTCCACTTT.

The chain's CDR3 is CASSFGVNSPLHF. In nucleotides, the CDR3 is TGTGCCAGCAGCTTCGGGGTGAATTCACCCCTCCACTTT. The chain couples TRBV5-4 to TRBJ1-6; D is uncertain. V lost 2 bases and J 7 bases, leaving 7 bases between the germline ends. The CDR3 length is 13 residues. Germline V gives CDR1 SGHNT, CDR2 YYREEE (reference sequence).

This clone was seen more than once but under ten times. The CDR3 DNA is TGTGCCAGCAGCCAAGAAGGTAGCGGTCCCTACGAGCAGTACTTC. This codes for CASSQEGSGPYEQYF. The rearrangement uses TRBV4-2 and TRBJ2-7; a possible D gene is TRBD2 (6 bases). The germline V gene has CDR1 LGHNA and CDR2 YNFKEQ. The CDR3 has 15 amino acids. The V gene lost 0 bases and the J gene lost 2 bases, with 11 bases spanning the gap.

The V and J genes are TRBV2 and TRBJ1-2, with a weak D call TRBD1 (5 bases). CDR3 length: 13 amino acids. The germline CDR1 and CDR2 sequences are SNHLY and FYNNEI. The V end lost 7 bases, the J end lost 7 bases, and 16 bases lay between the germline ends. The CDR3 region is CASNLRRDVGYTF. The CDR3 DNA is TGTGCCAGCAACCTAAGGAGGGACGTTGGCTACACCTTC.

The chain couples TRBV19 to TRBJ2-1; a weak D match, TRBD2 (6 bases). This CDR3 is 17 amino acids long. CDR1 and CDR2 (germline): LNHDA, SQIVND (reference sequence). Deletions cut 2 bases from V and 5 bases from J, with 19 bases between. The CDR3 loop reads CASSIRGAGGVDNEQFF. CDR3 DNA sequence: TGTGCCAGTAGTATACGCGGGGCGGGCGGCGTTGACAATGAGCAGTTCTTC.

The chain recombines TRBV7-2 with TRBJ2-7; no definite D call. This CDR3 has 13 amino acids. The ends were cut back, 5 bases at V and 4 bases at J, with 12 bases in the middle. The V gene's germline CDR1 is SGHTA and CDR2 FQGNSA. The CDR3 loop reads CASSAGWAYEQYF. For the CDR3, the DNA is TGTGCCAGCAGCGCTGGCTGGGCTTACGAGCAGTACTTC. Full variable domain (rest looked up from reference TRBV7-2 and TRBJ2-7): GAGVSQSPSNKVTEKGKDVELRCDPISGHTALYWYRQSLGQGLEFLIYFQGNSAPDKSGLPSDRFSAERTGGSVSTLTIQRTQQEDSAVYLCASSAGWAYEQYFGPGTRLTVT.

V and J are TRBV7-2 and TRBJ2-1; D is ambiguous. Germline CDR1 SGHTA, CDR2 FQGNSA. The V end was cut by 4 bases, the J end by 1 base, with 17 bases between. The CDR3 loop spans 17 amino acids. CDR3 coding DNA: TGTGCCAGCAGCTCCCTCGTCCCAAGGTGGTCCTACAATGAGCAGTTCTTC. This gives the protein CASSSLVPRWSYNEQFF.

The V and J genes are TRBV6-5 and TRBJ1-5, with no clear D. The germline V gene encodes CDR1 MNHEY and CDR2 SVGAGI. The V end lost 0 bases, the J end lost 4 bases, and 10 bases lay between the germline ends. The CDR3 is made up of 15 amino acids. CDR3 region: CASSYSNEENQPQHF. The CDR3 coding sequence is TGTGCCAGCAGTTACTCGAACGAGGAAAATCAGCCCCAGCATTTT.